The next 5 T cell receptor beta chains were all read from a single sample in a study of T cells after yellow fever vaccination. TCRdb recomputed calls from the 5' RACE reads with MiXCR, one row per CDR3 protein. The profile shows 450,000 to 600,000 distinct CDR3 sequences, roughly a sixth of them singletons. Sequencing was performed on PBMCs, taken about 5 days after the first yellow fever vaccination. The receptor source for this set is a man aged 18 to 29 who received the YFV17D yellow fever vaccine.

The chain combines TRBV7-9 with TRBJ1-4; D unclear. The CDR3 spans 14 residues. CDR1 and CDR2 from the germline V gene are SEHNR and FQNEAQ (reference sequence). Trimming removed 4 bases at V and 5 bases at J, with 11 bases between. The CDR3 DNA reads TGTGCCAGCAGCTACGAGGCAAGGAATGAAAAACTGTTTTTT. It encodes CASSYEARNEKLFF.

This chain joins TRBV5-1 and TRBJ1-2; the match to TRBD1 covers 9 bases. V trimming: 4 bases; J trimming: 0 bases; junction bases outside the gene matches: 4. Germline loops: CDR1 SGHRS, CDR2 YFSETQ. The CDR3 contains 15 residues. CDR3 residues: CASSLDRGANYGYTF. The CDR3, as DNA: TGCGCCAGCAGCCTGGACAGGGGTGCTAACTATGGCTACACCTTC. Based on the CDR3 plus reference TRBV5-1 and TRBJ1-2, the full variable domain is KAGVTQTPRYLIKTRGQQVTLSCSPISGHRSVSWYQQTPGQGLQFLFEYFSETQRNKGNFPGRFSGRQFSNSRSEMNVSTLELGDSALYLCASSLDRGANYGYTFGSGTRLTVV.

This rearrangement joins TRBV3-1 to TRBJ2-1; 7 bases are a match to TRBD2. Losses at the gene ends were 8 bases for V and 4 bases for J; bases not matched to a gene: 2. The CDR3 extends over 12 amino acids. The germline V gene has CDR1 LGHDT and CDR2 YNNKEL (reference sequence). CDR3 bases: TGTGCCAGCGGGGGGGGATACAATGAGCAGTTCTTC. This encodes CASGGGYNEQFF.

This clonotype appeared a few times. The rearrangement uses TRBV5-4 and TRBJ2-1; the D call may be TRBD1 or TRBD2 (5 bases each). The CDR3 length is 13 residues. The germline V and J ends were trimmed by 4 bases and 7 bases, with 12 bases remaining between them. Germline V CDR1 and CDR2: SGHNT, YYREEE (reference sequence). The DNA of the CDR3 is TGTGCCAGCAGCCCGGGGCCGAGGAATGAGCAGTTCTTC. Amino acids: CASSPGPRNEQFF.

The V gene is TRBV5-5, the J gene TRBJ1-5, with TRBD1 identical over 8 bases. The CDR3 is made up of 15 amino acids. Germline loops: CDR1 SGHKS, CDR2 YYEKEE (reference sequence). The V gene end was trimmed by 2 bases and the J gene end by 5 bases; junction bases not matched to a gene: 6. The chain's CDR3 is CASSFGQGWDQPQHF. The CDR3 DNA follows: TGTGCCAGCAGCTTCGGACAGGGTTGGGATCAGCCCCAGCATTTT.